This entry lists 13 T cell receptor beta chains sequenced from one sample in a study of T cells in Graves' hyperthyroidism and ophthalmopathy. Authors of the study amplified TCR beta CDR3 regions from RNA transcripts. The HTBI primer set was used in a first-round RT-PCR of the TCR CDR3. TCRdb analysed the multiplex PCR reads with MiXCR anew, one entry per CDR3 protein. The table records some 510,000 distinct CDR3 sequences, less than 25% of them present only once. Source material: blood. These receptors were obtained from a man between 18 and 35 years old with Graves' hyperthyroidism.

V gene TRBV7-9 combines with J gene TRBJ2-5, with D unclear. The CDR3 spans 15 residues. Trimming cost V 0 bases and J 2 bases, with 10 bases left between them. Germline CDR1 reads SEHNR; CDR2 reads FQNEAQ (reference sequence). The DNA of the CDR3 is TGTGCCAGCAGCTTAGCTGCGGACCAGCAAGAGACCCAGTACTTC. This gives the protein CASSLAADQQETQYF.

This clonotype was detected a few times. The chain links TRBV30 to TRBJ1-5; the match to TRBD1 covers 7 bases. Germline V CDR1 and CDR2: GTSNPN, SVGIG (reference sequence). The trim removed 2 bases at V and 3 bases at J, leaving 7 bases unmatched. CDR3 length: 15 amino acids. The CDR3 loop reads CAWSSHRGFNQPQHF. CDR3 bases: TGTGCCTGGAGTTCTCACAGGGGTTTCAATCAGCCCCAGCATTTT.

This clonotype has just a few counts. The chain carries TRBV12-3 or TRBV12-4 and TRBJ1-6; tentatively, D is TRBD1 (5 bases). The ends were cut back, 5 bases at V and 8 bases at J, with 16 bases in the middle. CDR3 length: 15 residues. CDR3 DNA: TGTGCCAGCAGTCTCGGGGGGATTTTTTATTCACCCCTCCACTTT. Encoded protein: CASSLGGIFYSPLHF.

This clonotype has a handful of counts. The chain employs TRBV11-2 and TRBJ2-4, with D unresolved. Trimming pared 4 bases from V and 0 bases from J, leaving 22 bases between. Germline lookup yields CDR1 SGHAT and CDR2 FQNNGV. The CDR3 runs to 19 residues. CDR3 amino acids: CASSSDPSPAKIAKNIQYF. The CDR3 DNA follows: TGTGCCAGCAGCTCGGACCCCTCCCCAGCGAAAATAGCCAAAAACATTCAGTACTTC.

In its sample, this clonotype was seen many times. The rearrangement joins TRBV12-3 or TRBV12-4 to TRBJ2-2; D unclear. The V end was cut by 6 bases, the J end by 4 bases, with 12 bases between. CDR3 length: 14 residues. As DNA, the CDR3 is TGTGCCAGCAGCACGGGCCCCGGCACCGGGGAGCTGTTTTTT. It yields the protein CASSTGPGTGELFF.

This clonotype came up many times. The chain has TRBV11-2 and TRBJ2-7; D assignment may be TRBD1 or TRBD2 (6 bases each). Looked up from germline, CDR1 is SGHAT and CDR2 is FQNNGV. Trimming shortened V by 2 bases and J by 0 bases, and 11 bases separated the two germline ends. The CDR3 spans 15 residues. The CDR3 protein is CASSLLGGTSYEQYF. Here the CDR3 DNA reads TGTGCCAGCAGCTTATTAGGGGGGACCTCCTACGAGCAGTACTTC.

The rearrangement uses TRBV12-3 or TRBV12-4 and TRBJ1-1; 9 nucleotides match TRBD1. The junction had 8 bases not matched to a gene; V was cut back by 11 bases and J by 1 base. CDR3 length: 14 residues. CDR3 sequence reads: CASAKDRGNTEAFF. The DNA for the CDR3 is TGTGCCTCTGCGAAGGACAGGGGGAACACTGAAGCTTTCTTT.

The chain is built from TRBV15 and TRBJ1-5; the D gene is possibly TRBD1 (6 bases). The CDR3 extends over 15 amino acids. Trimming removed 5 bases from V and 3 bases from J, with 14 bases in between. Germline assignment: CDR1 LNHNV and CDR2 YYDKDF (reference sequence). The CDR3 region has the DNA TGTGCCACCAGCGTCCGGGACACATACAATCAGCCCCAGCATTTT. It specifies CATSVRDTYNQPQHF.

This clonotype was detected a few times. A read error may explain this, as a much larger clone is one base away. The chain combines TRBV24-1 with TRBJ1-1, with a possible D match to TRBD1 (6 bases). Germline CDR1 is KGHDR and CDR2 is SFDVKD. The CDR3 consists of 14 residues. The CDR3 region has the DNA TGTGCCACCAGCCCTTTTCAGGGGAACACTGAAGCTCTCTTT. Its protein is CATSPFQGNTEALF.

This clonotype was counted at least ten times. The V and J genes are TRBV6-1 and TRBJ1-4; a weak D match, TRBD1 (5 bases). The CDR3 is 13 amino acids. Germline CDR1 and CDR2: MNHNS and SASEGT. V lost 10 bases to trimming and J lost 6 bases, with 15 bases between them. Here the CDR3 DNA reads TGTGCCACCATGGGGGGAGACGATGAAAAACTGTTTTTT. Its translation is CATMGGDDEKLFF.

This clonotype has only a few counts. The rearrangement joins TRBV29-1 to TRBJ1-2; weak D call: TRBD1 (5 bases). Deletions cut 0 bases from V and 8 bases from J, with 10 bases between. The germline V gene encodes CDR1 SQVTM and CDR2 ANQGSEA. This CDR3 has 12 amino acids. The CDR3: CSVEETGDGYTF. CDR3 in DNA: TGCAGCGTTGAAGAAACCGGGGACGGCTACACCTTC.

The table lists this clonotype with many counts. The genes are TRBV27 and TRBJ1-5; D uncertain. The CDR3 is made up of 11 amino acids. Trimming removed 8 bases at V and 5 bases at J, with 7 bases between. Germline V gene lookup returns CDR1 MNHEY and CDR2 SMNVEV (reference sequence). The CDR3 protein is CASGIDQPQHF. Written as DNA, the CDR3 is TGTGCCAGCGGCATTGATCAGCCCCAGCATTTT.

This clonotype appeared many times. The chain joins TRBV20-1 to TRBJ2-2; 10 bases map to TRBD1. CDR1 is DFQATT, CDR2 SNEGSKA, per germline (reference sequence). Trimming cost V 2 bases and J 6 bases; bases outside gene matches: 12. The CDR3 contains 17 residues. The CDR3 DNA follows: TGCAGTGCTAGATCCGGGACAGGGGAGGGTCCGGCCGGGGAGCTGTTTTTT. This sequence encodes CSARSGTGEGPAGELFF.